This note documents a single T cell receptor beta chain sequence. These data are taken from a study of blood T cell repertoires in COVID-19. Study as a whole: PBMCs, B-cell-depleted T cells, or T cells were the source of the cDNA or gDNA that made up the material.

The CDR3 spans 15 residues. J was trimmed by 3 bases and V by 4 bases; bases with no gene match: 5. Germline loops: CDR1 MDHEN, CDR2 SYDVKM. Assay: immunoSEQ multiplex PCR; the TCRdb copy retains only in-frame clones and omits some. The table records some 290,000 clones, around 92% of them present only once. The V gene is TRBV28, the J gene TRBJ1-5; 8 bases fit TRBD1. The source material was peripheral blood. This TCR derives from a woman aged 25 to 39 with COVID-19, enrolled during active disease. CDR3 DNA sequence: TGTGCCAGCAGTTATAGGCAGGGGGCCAATCAGCCCCAGCATTTT. This codes for CASSYRQGANQPQHF.